The 27 T cell receptor beta chains in this list originate from one sample, sequenced in a study of blood T cell repertoires in COVID-19. The table came from immunoSEQ multiplex PCR; TCRdb's copy has only in-frame clones and leaves some out. The data contain roughly 200,000 clones, less than 90% of them singletons. The specimen was peripheral blood. These receptors were taken from a human donor in a cohort sampled during active COVID-19.

The chain employs TRBV20-1 and TRBJ2-1; TRBD1 is a possible D gene (6 bases). The CDR3 is 11 residues long. Trimming took 3 bases from V and 7 from J, leaving 7 bases between them. The germline gives CDR1 DFQATT, CDR2 SNEGSKA (reference sequence). This chain's CDR3 is CSASQGNEQFF. Here the CDR3 DNA reads TGCAGTGCTAGTCAGGGGAATGAGCAGTTCTTC.

This chain joins TRBV19 and TRBJ1-2; 8 bases are shared with TRBD1. Germline V gene sequence: CDR1 LNHDA, CDR2 SQIVND (reference sequence). Losses at the gene ends were 6 bases for V and 5 bases for J; bases not matched to a gene: 17. The CDR3 totals 17 residues. CDR3 region: CASSPGRDRYLGYGYTF. DNA for the CDR3: TGTGCCAGTAGCCCCGGGCGGGACAGGTACCTAGGGTATGGCTACACCTTC.

The chain carries TRBV7-9 and TRBJ2-7, with 9 bases that match TRBD1. Germline CDR1 reads SEHNR; CDR2 reads FQNEAQ (reference sequence). V lost 4 bases, J lost 6 bases, and 1 base stayed unmatched. The CDR3 runs 12 residues. The CDR3 protein is CASSSGQGEQYF. CDR3 nucleotide sequence: TGTGCCAGCAGCTCGGGACAGGGCGAGCAGTACTTC.

This sequence joins TRBV5-1 and TRBJ2-1, with D possibly TRBD2 on 5 matching bases. Germline values: CDR1 SGHRS, CDR2 YFSETQ. The CDR3 sequence is 14 residues long. V gave up 0 bases and J gave up 8 bases, with 12 bases separating them. The CDR3 DNA follows: TGCGCCAGCAGCTTGGCTTATGTGAGGGATGAGCAGTTCTTC. Protein product: CASSLAYVRDEQFF.

The chain employs TRBV19 and TRBJ1-5; unclear D gene. The germline gives CDR1 LNHDA, CDR2 SQIVND (reference sequence). V dropped 4 bases and J dropped 6 bases, with 7 bases sitting between them. CDR3 size: 12 residues. The CDR3 loop reads CASSNRGQPQHF. Here the CDR3 DNA reads TGTGCCAGTAGTAATCGAGGTCAGCCCCAGCATTTT.

The rearrangement joins TRBV5-1 to TRBJ1-3; TRBD1 aligns across 8 bases. Germline lookup yields CDR1 SGHRS and CDR2 YFSETQ. Losses at the gene ends were 4 bases for V and 4 bases for J; bases not matched to a gene: 7. The CDR3 sequence is 15 residues long. The CDR3 nucleotides are TGCGCCAGCAGCGAACGGACAGGGTCGGGAAACACCATATATTTT. It specifies CASSERTGSGNTIYF.

The chain uses TRBV18 and TRBJ1-5, with D hard to call. Germline CDR1 KGHSH, CDR2 LQKENI. V lost 4 bases to trimming and J lost 3 bases, with 7 bases between them. The CDR3 is 13 residues long. The CDR3, as DNA: TGTGCCAGCTCACTCCAGGTCAATCAGCCCCAGCATTTT. It encodes CASSLQVNQPQHF.

V gene TRBV6-5 combines with J gene TRBJ2-7; 12 bases agree with TRBD2. Trimming cost V 6 bases and J 4 bases; bases outside gene matches: 7. CDR3 length: 15 amino acids. Germline V gene data show CDR1 as MNHEY and CDR2 as SVGAGI. The CDR3: CASRDTGTSGYEQYF. CDR3 bases: TGTGCCAGCAGAGATACCGGGACTAGCGGGTACGAGCAGTACTTC.

V is TRBV5-1 and J is TRBJ1-4; 12 bases agree with TRBD1. V gave up 4 bases and J gave up 13 bases; unmatched junction bases: 11. Germline loops: CDR1 SGHRS, CDR2 YFSETQ. This CDR3 has 15 residues. CDR3 in DNA: TGCGCCAGCAGCACGGGACAGGGGGCCGCCAGCGGACTGTTTTTT. This translates into CASSTGQGAASGLFF.

The chain links TRBV21-1 to TRBJ1-5; the table gives TRBD1 as D, unverified against the DNA. TRBV21-1 is deemed a pseudogene. This CDR3 is 17 amino acids long. CDR3 sequence (DNA): TGTGCCAGCAGCTCCCATGACCCGGGACAGGTCAATCAGCCCCAGCATTTT. As protein: CASSSHDPGQVNQPQHF.

This clone showed up just once. The rearrangement uses TRBV6-2 or TRBV6-3 and TRBJ2-3; unclear D gene. CDR3 length equals 14 residues. Trimming took 0 bases from V and 6 from J, leaving 10 bases between them. Germline V gives CDR1 MNHEY, CDR2 SVGEGT. This chain's CDR3 is CASSYSRKVDTQYF. CDR3 sequence (DNA): TGTGCCAGCAGTTACTCCAGGAAGGTGGATACGCAGTATTTT.

The chain has TRBV4-1 and TRBJ2-2, with no clear D. Trimming left V 1 base short and J 1 base short, with 7 bases between. This CDR3 is 15 amino acids long. Germline V CDR1 and CDR2: MGHRA, YSYEKL. CDR3 residues: CASSQGFGNTGELFF. The CDR3 nucleotides read TGCGCCAGCAGCCAAGGCTTCGGGAACACCGGGGAGCTGTTTTTT.

The chain carries TRBV6-1 and TRBJ2-3; TRBD1 aligns across 9 bases. Germline-derived CDR1 and CDR2 are MNHNS and SASEGT. The ends lost 2 bases at V and 3 bases at J; junction bases unmatched: 3. CDR3 length: 15 amino acids. The CDR3 DNA reads as TGTGCCAGCAGTGAATCGGGGACAGGGACAGATACGCAGTATTTT. Translated, it gives CASSESGTGTDTQYF.

V gene TRBV7-9 combines with J gene TRBJ2-7; possible D gene TRBD1, 6 bases. The germline CDR1 and CDR2 sequences are SEHNR and FQNEAQ (reference sequence). Trimming stripped 1 base from V and 5 bases from J, with 15 bases between. This CDR3 has 15 residues. The chain's CDR3 is CASSLGVGAVDEQYF. DNA for the CDR3: TGTGCCAGCAGCTTAGGTGTGGGGGCAGTTGACGAGCAGTACTTC. The whole variable domain, filled in from reference TRBV7-9 and TRBJ2-7, reads DTGVSQNPRHKITKRGQNVTFRCDPISEHNRLYWYRQTLGQGPEFLTYFQNEAQLEKSRLLSDRFSAERPKGSFSTLEIQRTEQGDSAMYLCASSLGVGAVDEQYFGPGTRLTVT.

The V gene is TRBV5-1, the J gene TRBJ1-2; TRBD1 matches 9 bases. Germline V gene data show CDR1 as SGHRS and CDR2 as YFSETQ. The CDR3 sequence is 14 residues long. V shed 0 bases and J 4 bases; nucleotides not matched to a gene: 1. CDR3 nucleotide sequence: TGCGCCAGCAGCTTGGGACAGGGGGTCTATGGCTACACCTTC. Translated: CASSLGQGVYGYTF.

This clone came up a few times. V gene TRBV7-2 combines with J gene TRBJ2-2; D is ambiguous. V gave up 2 bases and J gave up 6 bases, with 10 bases separating them. From germline, CDR1 is SGHTA and CDR2 FQGNSA. The CDR3 length is 14 residues. As DNA, the CDR3 is TGTGCCAGCAGCTTATTGCTAATCCCCGGGGAGCTGTTTTTT. This encodes CASSLLLIPGELFF.

In its sample, this clone was seen a few times. The chain recombines TRBV5-1 with TRBJ1-2, with TRBD1 matching over 8 bases. This CDR3 is 14 amino acids long. Germline assignment: CDR1 SGHRS and CDR2 YFSETQ. Germline trimming cut 3 bases from V and 4 bases from J; bases unmatched to any gene: 5. The CDR3 nucleotides are TGCGCCAGCAGCTCGACCGGACAGGGCTATGGCTACACCTTC. Translation: CASSSTGQGYGYTF.

The chain combines TRBV3-1 (or the pseudogene TRBV3-2) with TRBJ2-2; TRBD2 matches 7 bases. This CDR3 has 15 amino acids. Germline assignment: CDR1 LGHDT and CDR2 YNNKEL (reference sequence). V shed 4 bases and J 0 bases; nucleotides not matched to a gene: 2. The CDR3 bases are TGTGCCAGCAGCCTCCGGGGGGCGAACACCGGGGAGCTGTTTTTT. This translates into CASSLRGANTGELFF.

This rearrangement joins TRBV3-1 (or the pseudogene TRBV3-2) to TRBJ2-3, with 12 bases lining up with TRBD1. V gave up 4 bases and J gave up 4 bases; unmatched junction bases: 3. The V gene's germline CDR1 is LGHDT and CDR2 YNNKEL (reference sequence). The CDR3 spans 15 residues. The DNA of the CDR3 is TGTGCCAGCAGCCGGGACAGGGGGCCACCAGATACGCAGTATTTT. Translating gives CASSRDRGPPDTQYF.

This clone turned up a few times. The rearrangement joins TRBV15 to TRBJ1-5; D not certain. CDR1 and CDR2 (germline): LNHNV, YYDKDF (reference sequence). There are 13 residues in the CDR3. V lost 2 bases to trimming and J lost 0 bases, with 2 bases between them. The CDR3 sequence is CATSRYSNQPQHF. CDR3 DNA sequence: TGTGCCACCAGCAGATATAGCAATCAGCCCCAGCATTTT.

The rearrangement joins TRBV6-1 to TRBJ1-2; tentative D call: TRBD1 (5 bases). V was cut by 8 bases and J by 1 base, with 11 bases left in between. The V gene's germline CDR1 is MNHNS and CDR2 SASEGT. The CDR3 covers 13 residues. CDR3 in amino acids: CASHDSFNYGYTF. The CDR3 DNA follows: TGTGCCAGCCATGACAGCTTTAACTATGGCTACACCTTC.

This clone has a handful of counts. V is TRBV20-1 and J is TRBJ2-1; possibly TRBD1 for D (5 bases). CDR3 length: 11 amino acids. V lost 3 bases, J lost 7 bases, and 7 bases lay in between. CDR1 is DFQATT, CDR2 SNEGSKA, per germline (reference sequence). The CDR3 bases are TGCAGTGCTAGGGGGCCGAATGAGCAGTTCTTC. It yields the protein CSARGPNEQFF.

With respect to this clone: This specimen includes other DNA sequences encoding the same CDR3. V usage is TRBV19 and J usage is TRBJ1-1, with D possibly matching TRBD1 (5 bases). This CDR3 has 13 amino acids. V dropped 5 bases and J dropped 1 base, with 8 bases sitting between them. The germline gives CDR1 LNHDA, CDR2 SQIVND (reference sequence). CDR3 sequence (DNA): TGTGCCAGTAGTTCCACAGGGAACACTGAAGCTTTCTTT. Encoded protein: CASSSTGNTEAFF.

This clone is a singleton in its sample. This chain uses TRBV29-1 with TRBJ2-2; D is ambiguous. This CDR3 has 12 amino acids. Between the trimmed V and J ends, which lost 6 bases and 5 bases, there was a span of 10 bases. Germline assignment: CDR1 SQVTM and CDR2 ANQGSEA. CDR3 protein: CSVETRTGELFF. CDR3 bases: TGCAGCGTAGAGACTCGAACCGGGGAGCTGTTTTTT.

The V and J genes are TRBV3-1 (or the pseudogene TRBV3-2) and TRBJ2-3, with D perhaps TRBD2 (5 bases). This CDR3 region has 14 residues. Germline lookup yields CDR1 LGHDT and CDR2 YNNKEL (reference sequence). V lost 4 bases and J lost 1, with 9 bases in between. The CDR3 region is CASSRTRGTDTQYF. CDR3 nucleotides: TGTGCCAGCAGCCGTACTAGAGGCACAGATACGCAGTATTTT.

The chain couples TRBV30 to TRBJ2-1, with unresolved D. Germline V gene data show CDR1 as GTSNPN and CDR2 as SVGIG (reference sequence). Deletions cut 1 base from V and 12 bases from J, with 19 bases between. CDR3 length: 14 amino acids. CDR3 coding DNA: TGTGCCTGGAGTGGATCCCCCTTGGGCAGTTTGCAGTTCTTC. It specifies CAWSGSPLGSLQFF.

This sequence joins TRBV27 and TRBJ2-7, with 12 bases lining up with TRBD2. There are 16 residues in the CDR3. CDR1 is MNHEY and CDR2 is SMNVEV in the germline V gene (reference sequence). The V and J ends lost 4 bases and 6 bases, in that order; junction bases with no gene match: 10. As DNA, the CDR3 is TGTGCCAGCAGTTCCAGGGCTAGCGGGAGGGCCGGCGAGCAGTACTTC. Its protein product is CASSSRASGRAGEQYF.